This TCR beta chain was captured by sequencing in a study of T cell changes during pregnancy in multiple sclerosis. TCRdb's table, derived via immunoSEQ multiplex PCR, lists solely in-frame clones and lacks some. Of under 80,000 clones in the sample, roughly 92% were seen once. V was trimmed by 4 bases and J by 5 bases, leaving 11 bases between them. Germline V CDR1 and CDR2: SQVTM, ANQGSEA. The CDR3 runs 12 residues. The sequence was collected from a female donor with multiple sclerosis, enrolled in a pregnancy study. The chain has TRBV29-1 and TRBJ1-2; TRBD1 is a possible D gene (5 bases). This specimen was peripheral blood, taken in the second trimester of pregnancy. The CDR3 region has the DNA TGCAGCGTTGTAGGGGACTTGTATGGCTACACCTTC. As protein: CSVVGDLYGYTF.